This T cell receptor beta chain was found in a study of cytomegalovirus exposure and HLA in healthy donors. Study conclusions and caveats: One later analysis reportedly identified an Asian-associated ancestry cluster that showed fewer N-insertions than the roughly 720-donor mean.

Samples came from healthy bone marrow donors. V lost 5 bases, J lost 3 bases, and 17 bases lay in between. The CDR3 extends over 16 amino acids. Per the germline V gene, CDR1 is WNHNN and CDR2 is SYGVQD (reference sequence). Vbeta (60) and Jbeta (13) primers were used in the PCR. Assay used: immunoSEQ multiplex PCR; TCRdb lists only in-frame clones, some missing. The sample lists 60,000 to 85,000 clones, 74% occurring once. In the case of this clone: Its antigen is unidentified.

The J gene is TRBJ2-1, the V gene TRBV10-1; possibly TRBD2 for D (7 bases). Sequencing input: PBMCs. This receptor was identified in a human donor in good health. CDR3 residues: CASSPNRGGFYNEQFF. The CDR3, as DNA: TGCGCCAGCAGTCCTAATAGGGGGGGTTTCTACAATGAGCAGTTCTTC.